This T cell receptor beta chain was identified in a study of T cells in Graves' hyperthyroidism and ophthalmopathy. The study enrolled patients aged 18 to 65 with newly diagnosed hyperthyroidism of under 2 months' duration. In this sample, this clonotype turned up many times. This CDR3 has 15 residues. Trimming stripped 7 bases from V and 6 bases from J, with 18 bases between. CDR1 and CDR2 from the germline V gene are LNHDA and SQIVND (reference sequence). Amplification of TCR beta CDR3 regions was performed using RNA transcripts as template. The TCR CDR3 first-round RT-PCR relied on the HTBI primer set. TCRdb used MiXCR to reprocess the multiplex PCR reads, holding one entry per CDR3 protein. The profile shows more than 40,000 distinct CDR3 sequences, around 49% of them singletons.

This clonotype was obtained from a woman aged 45 to 65 with Graves' hyperthyroidism. The chain employs TRBV19 and TRBJ2-2; D unclear. The sequencing input was peripheral blood or thyroid tissue (not recorded which). CDR3 sequence reads: CASNRQLKGAGELFF. The DNA of the CDR3 is TGTGCCAGTAACCGCCAGTTGAAGGGTGCCGGGGAGCTGTTTTTT.